Each of the 6 T cell receptor beta chains below was sequenced from the same sample in a study of neurological immune-mediated disorders. TCRdb recomputed calls from the 5' RACE reads with MiXCR, one row per CDR3 protein. The sample holds 55,000 to 65,000 distinct CDR3 sequences, around 3.5% seen once. The sequenced sample consisted of PBMCs. These receptors came from a woman in her thirties with multiple sclerosis.

This clonotype was seen many times. The chain is built from TRBV20-1 and TRBJ1-6, with D tentatively TRBD1 (5 bases). Between the trimmed V and J ends, which lost 5 bases and 3 bases, there was a span of 17 bases. Germline-derived CDR1 and CDR2 are DFQATT and SNEGSKA (reference sequence). The CDR3 sequence is 16 residues long. This chain's CDR3 is CSAPVPQGNYNSPLHF. As DNA, the CDR3 is TGCAGTGCTCCCGTCCCCCAGGGCAACTATAATTCACCCCTCCACTTT.

This clonotype was recorded at least ten times. V usage is TRBV9 and J usage is TRBJ1-1; D remains ambiguous. CDR3 size: 14 residues. CDR1 and CDR2 (germline): SGDLS, YYNGEE. Trimming pared 3 bases from V and 1 base from J, leaving 10 bases between. DNA of the CDR3: TGTGCCAGCAGCGAACCCACCCCGAACACTGAAGCTTTCTTT. Translating it yields CASSEPTPNTEAFF.

Regarding this clonotype: At one boundary the junction diverges from the germline segment, which might be a read error. The chain links TRBV15 to TRBJ1-5; D is ambiguous. Looked up from germline, CDR1 is LNHNV and CDR2 is YYDKDF (reference sequence). This CDR3 is 12 amino acids long. CDR3 nucleotides: TGTGCCACCAGCCCCTTCAATCAGCCCCAGAATTTT. Amino acid sequence: CATSPFNQPQNF.

This clonotype was observed many times. The rearrangement joins TRBV20-1 to TRBJ2-1; 9 nucleotides match TRBD2. This CDR3 comprises 14 residues. V trimming: 5 bases; J trimming: 4 bases; junction bases outside the gene matches: 6. Germline V gene lookup returns CDR1 DFQATT and CDR2 SNEGSKA (reference sequence). As DNA, the CDR3 is TGCAGTGCTTCGGCTAGCGGGATTTACAATGAGCAGTTCTTC. Its translation is CSASASGIYNEQFF.

This clonotype was counted many times. This chain connects TRBV5-5 to TRBJ2-1; 7 nucleotides match TRBD2. The CDR3 runs to 17 residues. With 1 base clipped from V and 0 bases from J, the junction kept 7 bases outside the gene matches. In germline, CDR1 is SGHKS, CDR2 YYEKEE (reference sequence). CDR3 loop: CASSLTPSGDSYNEQFF. The CDR3 region has the DNA TGTGCCAGCAGCTTGACCCCAAGCGGGGACTCCTACAATGAGCAGTTCTTC.

This clonotype has ten or more counts. Here the CDR3 reads CASSQFATNEKLFF. The CDR3 DNA reads as TGTGCCAGCAGTCAGTTTGCAACTAATGAAAAACTGTTTTTT. The V call is TRBV28, the J call TRBJ1-4; D call uncertain. CDR1 and CDR2 from the germline V gene are MDHEN and SYDVKM. The CDR3 loop spans 14 amino acids. V was shortened by 5 bases and J by 0 bases, with 7 bases between the two germline ends.